The clone carrying this TCR beta chain was counted only a few times. Its antigen is unknown. In the library, each TCR cDNA molecule bore its own unique molecular identifier. TCRdb re-called the 5' RACE reads with MiXCR, one entry per CDR3 protein. The table shows more than 25,000 distinct CDR3 sequences, with around 7.4% occurring only once. The source of the sample is a study of spatial heterogeneity in lung cancer. Study details: Tumor regions showed TCR transcript counts that correlated strongly with a T cell module score from matched bulk RNA-seq.

V lost 2 bases and J lost 5, with 12 bases in between. The CDR3 runs 14 residues. Time point defined: sample taken at primary tumor resection. No cells were sorted before sequencing. The whole RNA sequenced was extracted from tumor, nontumor lung or frozen PBMC. Study-level points and caveats: Counts of expanded intratumoral alpha and beta TCRs tracked tumor mutation counts. Estimated coverage of tumor T cells was about 6.4% for alpha and 11% to 15% for beta chains.

The TCR sequence derives from a male donor with early-stage non-small cell lung cancer. The starting material was lung tumor tissue, obtained at surgery. The chain joins TRBV12-3 or TRBV12-4 to TRBJ1-1, with unresolved D. CDR3 sequence reads: CASSLNQATTEAFF. The CDR3 DNA sequence: TGTGCCAGCAGTTTAAACCAGGCTACGACTGAAGCTTTCTTT.